One and the same sample provided the 16 T cell receptor beta chains below, sequenced in a study of blood T cell repertoires in COVID-19. Profiled with immunoSEQ multiplex PCR; TCRdb holds only in-frame clones, not every one. This table has around 130,000 clones, more than 75% appearing once. Material: peripheral blood. The source of these receptors is a man between 60 and 75 years old with COVID-19, enrolled during active disease.

This sequence joins TRBV6-2 or TRBV6-3 and TRBJ2-3; D is uncertain. CDR3 length: 12 residues. V gave up 6 bases and J gave up 2 bases, with 6 bases separating them. The germline V gene has CDR1 MNHEY and CDR2 SVGEGT. The DNA for the CDR3 is TGTGCCAGCAGCCTAATCACAGATACGCAGTATTTT. Translated: CASSLITDTQYF.

The chain combines TRBV7-3 with TRBJ2-7, with TRBD1 matching 7 bases. This CDR3 region has 13 residues. From germline, CDR1 is SGHTA and CDR2 FQGTGA. The V gene end was trimmed by 5 bases and the J gene end by 4 bases; junction bases not matched to a gene: 5. CDR3 loop: CASSPHRGYEQYF. In DNA form, the CDR3 reads TGTGCCAGCAGCCCCCACAGGGGTTACGAGCAGTACTTC.

The chain joins TRBV29-1 to TRBJ2-1; unclear D gene. Germline CDR1 reads SQVTM; CDR2 reads ANQGSEA. This CDR3 comprises 11 residues. V dropped 1 base and J dropped 10 bases, with 8 bases sitting between them. The CDR3 coding sequence is TGCAGCGTTGAAGGGGCCCGGGAGCAGTTCTTC. Protein sequence: CSVEGAREQFF.

J is TRBJ2-1 and V is TRBV5-6; the D gene is possibly TRBD2 (6 bases). The length of the CDR3 is 15 residues. CDR1 is SGHDT, CDR2 YYEEEE, per germline. V dropped 0 bases and J dropped 3 bases, with 10 bases sitting between them. CDR3 in amino acids: CASSLEAGNYNEQFF. CDR3 DNA sequence: TGTGCCAGCAGCTTGGAGGCGGGGAACTACAATGAGCAGTTCTTC. Filled out from reference TRBV5-6 and TRBJ2-1, the complete variable domain reads DAGVTQSPTHLIKTRGQQVTLRCSPKSGHDTVSWYQQALGQGPQFIFQYYEEEERQRGNFPDRFSGHQFPNYSSELNVNALLLGDSALYLCASSLEAGNYNEQFFGPGTRLTVL.

This chain uses TRBV11-3 with TRBJ2-1; possibly TRBD1 for D (5 bases). Germline CDR1 and CDR2: SGHNT and YENEEA. V dropped 5 bases and J dropped 0 bases, with 11 bases sitting between them. The CDR3 runs 15 residues. Here the CDR3 reads CASSQGEFSYNEQFF. Here the CDR3 DNA reads TGTGCCAGCAGCCAAGGGGAATTCTCCTACAATGAGCAGTTCTTC.

The chain has TRBV5-1 and TRBJ1-4; D gene ambiguous. V was clipped by 0 bases and J by 0 bases, with 3 bases between them. CDR1 SGHRS and CDR2 YFSETQ come from the germline V gene. This CDR3 contains 14 residues. CDR3 sequence: CASSLAATNEKLFF. In nucleotides, the CDR3 is TGCGCCAGCAGCTTGGCTGCAACTAATGAAAAACTGTTTTTT.

In this sample, this clone turned up a few times. The chain couples TRBV12-5 to TRBJ2-1; 11 bases line up with TRBD2. This CDR3 comprises 16 residues. The junction had 5 bases not matched to a gene; V was cut back by 5 bases and J by 2 bases. Germline CDR1 reads LGHNT; CDR2 reads FRNRAP. As DNA, the CDR3 is TGTGCTAGTGGTATCGGACTAGCGGGTGCCTACAATGAGCAGTTCTTC. The encoded protein is CASGIGLAGAYNEQFF.

The rearrangement uses TRBV6-5 and TRBJ2-1; D is perhaps TRBD2 (6 bases). This CDR3 has 13 residues. Trimming took 2 bases from V and 6 from J, leaving 8 bases between them. Germline CDR1 reads MNHEY; CDR2 reads SVGAGI. CDR3 sequence reads: CASSYGTFNEQFF. The DNA for the CDR3 is TGTGCCAGCAGTTACGGGACTTTCAATGAGCAGTTCTTC.

The rearrangement uses TRBV12-5 and TRBJ2-6; 8 bases fit TRBD1. Germline loops: CDR1 LGHNT, CDR2 FRNRAP. V lost 8 bases and J lost 2; bases outside the gene matches: 20. The length of the CDR3 is 20 residues. CDR3 loop: CASCGTGQVKEKAGANVLTF. CDR3 nucleotides: TGTGCTAGTTGTGGCACGGGACAGGTAAAGGAAAAGGCTGGGGCCAACGTCCTGACTTTC.

The chain has TRBV7-8 and TRBJ2-3, with a possible D match to TRBD2 (5 bases). V lost 5 bases, J lost 2 bases, and 20 bases lay in between. Germline V gene lookup returns CDR1 SGHVS and CDR2 FQNEAQ. This CDR3 spans 17 amino acids. The CDR3 coding sequence is TGTGCCAGCAGCCGATTTAAGACTATCCGGGACACAGATACGCAGTATTTT. It specifies CASSRFKTIRDTDTQYF.

This clone was observed once. The rearrangement links TRBV28 to TRBJ1-6, with D possibly TRBD1 on 5 matching bases. V lost 4 bases and J lost 2, with 12 bases in between. The CDR3 sequence is 16 residues long. CDR1 MDHEN and CDR2 SYDVKM come from the germline V gene. The CDR3 spells CASSSSGETYNSPLHF. CDR3 coding DNA: TGTGCCAGCAGTTCCTCGGGGGAGACCTATAATTCACCCCTCCACTTT.

The chain couples TRBV30 to TRBJ1-5; 10 bases are shared with TRBD1. The CDR3 sequence is 13 residues long. V dropped 5 bases and J dropped 2; count of bases not matched to a gene: 0. In germline, CDR1 is GTSNPN, CDR2 SVGIG (reference sequence). The CDR3 sequence: CAWGTGGNQPQHF. The DNA of the CDR3 is TGTGCCTGGGGGACAGGGGGCAATCAGCCCCAGCATTTT.

J is TRBJ2-1 and V is TRBV20-1; D is perhaps TRBD2 (6 bases). The V gene lost 3 bases and the J gene lost 7 bases, with 16 bases spanning the gap. Germline V gene lookup returns CDR1 DFQATT and CDR2 SNEGSKA (reference sequence). This CDR3 contains 14 residues. CDR3 coding DNA: TGCAGTGCTAGTAAGCGGGTTGTGTGGAATGAGCAGTTCTTC. This translates into CSASKRVVWNEQFF.

The V call is TRBV3-1 (or the pseudogene TRBV3-2), the J call TRBJ1-5, with TRBD1 matching 7 bases. Per germline, CDR1 LGHDT and CDR2 YNNKEL (reference sequence). Trimming cost V 1 base and J 5 bases; bases outside gene matches: 5. This CDR3 contains 15 residues. For the CDR3, the DNA is TGTGCCAGCAGCCAAGGGACAGGTGGACATCAGCCCCAGCATTTT. Encoded protein: CASSQGTGGHQPQHF.

A word on this clone: The junction differs from germline at one of its ends, possibly a read error. The rearrangement uses TRBV24-1 and TRBJ2-1, with 8 bases aligning to TRBD1. Per germline, CDR1 KGHDR and CDR2 SFDVKD. The CDR3 length is 18 residues. The CDR3 spells CATSGGQDWPGVYNEQFF. CDR3 in DNA: TGTGCCACGAGTGGGGGACAGGACTGGCCGGGAGTTTACAATGAGCAGTTCTTC.

For this clone: Other DNA sequences of this sample code for an identical CDR3. The chain employs TRBV4-1 and TRBJ1-1; tentative D call: TRBD1 (5 bases). Trimming took off 0 bases at V and 5 bases at J, with 10 bases between the two ends. CDR1 is MGHRA, CDR2 YSYEKL, per germline. The CDR3 spans 14 residues. DNA of the CDR3: TGCGCCAGCAGCCAAGATCTCGGGGGGACTGAAGCTTTCTTT. Translating it yields CASSQDLGGTEAFF.